This T cell receptor (beta chain) was retrieved from a study of blood T cell repertoires in COVID-19. The germline gives CDR1 MNHEY, CDR2 SVGEGT. The CDR3 length is 14 residues. Trimming removed 1 base at V and 2 bases at J, with 8 bases between. Using immunoSEQ multiplex PCR, the repertoire was profiled, and TCRdb retains in-frame clones only, with some absent. The sample yields more than 300,000 clones, 87% seen once. The rearrangement uses TRBV6-2 or TRBV6-3 and TRBJ2-5, with D possibly matching TRBD1 (5 bases). Sequencing input: peripheral blood. The sequence was obtained from a woman in her 30s with COVID-19, enrolled during active disease. The CDR3, as DNA: TGTGCCAGCAGTTACTGGACACGGCAAGAGACCCAGTACTTC. It yields the protein CASSYWTRQETQYF.